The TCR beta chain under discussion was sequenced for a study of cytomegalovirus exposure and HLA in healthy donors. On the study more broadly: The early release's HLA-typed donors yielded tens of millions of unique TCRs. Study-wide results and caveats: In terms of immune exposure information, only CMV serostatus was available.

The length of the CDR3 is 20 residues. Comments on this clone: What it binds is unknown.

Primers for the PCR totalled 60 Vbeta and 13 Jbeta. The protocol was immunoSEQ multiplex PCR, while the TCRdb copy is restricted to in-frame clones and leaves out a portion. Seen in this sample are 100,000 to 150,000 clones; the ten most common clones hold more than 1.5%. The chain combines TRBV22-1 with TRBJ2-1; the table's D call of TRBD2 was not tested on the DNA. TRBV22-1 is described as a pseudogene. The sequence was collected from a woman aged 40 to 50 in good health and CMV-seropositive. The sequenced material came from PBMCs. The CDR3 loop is CPGSAPRTSGFVSSYNEQFF. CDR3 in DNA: TGTCCTGGGAGCGCACCCAGGACTAGCGGCTTTGTTAGCTCCTACAATGAGCAGTTCTTC.